This entry lists 5 T cell receptor beta chains sequenced from one sample in a study of T cell repertoires in cytomegalovirus infection. TCRdb independently ran MiXCR on the reads; one entry per CDR3 protein. The sample holds 100,000 to 150,000 distinct CDR3 sequences, 8.8% seen once. Sequencing was performed on PBMCs. All receptors come from a human donor in good health (CMV status not recorded). Some clones in this sample may be carry-over from other donors' samples.

V gene TRBV6-5 combines with J gene TRBJ2-1, with a tentative D call TRBD2 (6 bases). V shed 6 bases and J shed 7 bases, with 16 bases lying between them. There are 14 residues in the CDR3. Germline lookup yields CDR1 MNHEY and CDR2 SVGAGI. CDR3 nucleotide sequence: TGTGCCAGCAGCCTCGCCGGGACTCGGAATGAGCAGTTCTTC. Its protein product is CASSLAGTRNEQFF.

This chain connects TRBV5-1 to TRBJ1-4; TRBD1 agrees at 9 bases. The CDR3 runs to 13 residues. Germline V gene data show CDR1 as SGHRS and CDR2 as YFSETQ. J gave up 13 bases and V 4 bases, and 8 bases lay outside the gene matches. CDR3 residues: CASSQPGQGGLFF. The CDR3 DNA sequence: TGCGCCAGCAGCCAGCCGGGACAGGGAGGACTGTTTTTT.

In this sample, this clonotype turned up many times. V and J are TRBV28 and TRBJ1-4; weak D call: TRBD1 (5 bases). CDR3 length: 13 amino acids. Germline V CDR1 and CDR2: MDHEN, SYDVKM. V was trimmed by 7 bases and J by 8 bases, leaving 14 bases between them. CDR3 amino acids: CASTNGGWEKLFF. As DNA, the CDR3 is TGTGCCAGCACCAATGGGGGTTGGGAAAAACTGTTTTTT.

This clonotype was detected ten times or more. The rearrangement uses TRBV5-1 and TRBJ1-1, with 11 nucleotides matching TRBD1. The CDR3 extends over 14 amino acids. Per germline, CDR1 SGHRS and CDR2 YFSETQ. With V trimmed by 4 bases and J by 5 bases, 4 bases remained unmatched. Written as DNA, the CDR3 is TGCGCCAGCAGCCCCGGGGACAGGGGGACTGAAGCTTTCTTT. Translation gives CASSPGDRGTEAFF.

The sample holds many counts of this clonotype. The chain has TRBV7-2 and TRBJ2-2; no clear D gene. The CDR3 covers 14 residues. Germline V gene data show CDR1 as SGHTA and CDR2 as FQGNSA. The germline V and J ends were trimmed by 8 bases and 4 bases, with 14 bases remaining between them. CDR3 protein: CASDPAKRTGELFF. The CDR3 coding sequence is TGTGCCAGCGATCCAGCCAAGCGCACCGGGGAGCTGTTTTTT.